This TCR beta chain was sequenced in a study of radiotherapy plus CTLA-4 blockade in lung cancer. Findings and caveats of the study: After treatment with radiotherapy plus ipilimumab, TCR clones that came from the tumor expanded in blood. The best prediction of response reportedly came from early blood T cell clone dynamics, with interferon-beta.

TCRdb keeps only in-frame clones here, not all; method: immunoSEQ multiplex PCR. The table has 84,000 or so clones, approximately 83% seen once; the top ten hold less than 15%. Details on this clone: Its antigen remains unidentified.

In germline, CDR1 is SGHRS, CDR2 YFSETQ. V lost 4 bases, J lost 3 bases, and 8 bases stayed unmatched. The CDR3 length is 16 residues. This receptor was identified in a human donor with non-small cell lung cancer that progressed on radiotherapy plus ipilimumab. V gene TRBV5-1 combines with J gene TRBJ1-4; 8 bases agree with TRBD1. This specimen was peripheral blood, taken from a patient treated with radiotherapy plus ipilimumab. The CDR3 DNA follows: TGCGCCAGCAGCCCCAGGGGGCGCCAGGCTAATGAAAAACTGTTTTTT. Translated: CASSPRGRQANEKLFF.